A single sample is the source of the 15 T cell receptor beta chains below, sequenced in a study of CD8 T cells in Susac syndrome. Random hexamers were used to reverse transcribe about 0.5 to 1 ug of RNA. TCRdb independently ran MiXCR on the immunoSEQ multiplex PCR reads; one entry per CDR3 protein. The top ten clones hold under 0.6% of a sample with about 83,000 distinct CDR3 sequences, about 95% of them seen once. The material sequenced was CD8+ T cells from PBMCs. The origin of the receptors is a human donor with Susac syndrome.

The table lists this clonotype with a count of one. The chain has TRBV12-3 or TRBV12-4 and TRBJ2-1; D possibly uses TRBD1 or TRBD2 (5 bases each). The germline V and J ends were trimmed by 4 bases and 3 bases, with 10 bases remaining between them. CDR3 size: 14 residues. The CDR3 DNA reads TGTGCCAGCAGTTCGGGACCAGACTACAATGAGCAGTTCTTC. Translating it yields CASSSGPDYNEQFF.

This clonotype came up once. This chain joins TRBV5-4 and TRBJ1-2; 10 nucleotides match TRBD1. The CDR3 length is 12 residues. Germline CDR1 reads SGHNT; CDR2 reads YYREEE (reference sequence). With 7 bases clipped from V and 6 bases from J, the junction kept 3 bases outside the gene matches. The DNA for the CDR3 is TGTGCCAGCTTGGGGACAGGGGATGGCTACACCTTC. This gives the protein CASLGTGDGYTF. Filled out from reference TRBV5-4 and TRBJ1-2, the complete variable domain reads ETGVTQSPTHLIKTRGQQVTLRCSSQSGHNTVSWYQQALGQGPQFIFQYYREEENGRGNFPPRFSGLQFPNYSSELNVNALELDDSALYLCASLGTGDGYTFGSGTRLTVV.

The V gene is TRBV19, the J gene TRBJ2-1; TRBD2 aligns across 7 bases. CDR3 length: 15 amino acids. Germline V lookup: CDR1 LNHDA, CDR2 SQIVND (reference sequence). V was clipped by 1 base and J by 2 bases; unmatched bases: 2. CDR3 protein: CASSIAAGAYNEQFF. As DNA, the CDR3 is TGTGCCAGTAGTATAGCTGCGGGGGCCTACAATGAGCAGTTCTTC.

The chain employs TRBV5-4 and TRBJ2-5; D is uncertain. The CDR3 runs to 12 residues. V lost 0 bases to trimming and J lost 5 bases, with 5 bases between them. Per the germline V gene, CDR1 is SGHNT and CDR2 is YYREEE (reference sequence). Written as DNA, the CDR3 is TGTGCCAGCAGCTTGGGTTGGGAGACCCAGTACTTC. It translates to CASSLGWETQYF.

The chain joins TRBV4-1 to TRBJ2-5; TRBD2 matches at 8 bases. The CDR3 length is 16 residues. Germline V lookup: CDR1 MGHRA, CDR2 YSYEKL. V shed 4 bases, J shed 9 bases, and the junction held 16 bases outside the gene matches. The CDR3 DNA reads as TGCGCCAGCAGCCCTCGGATAGCGGGAAGTGTGGCGGCCCAGTACTTC. Encoded protein: CASSPRIAGSVAAQYF.

This chain connects TRBV12-3 or TRBV12-4 to TRBJ2-7, with 7 positions matching TRBD2. V dropped 3 bases and J dropped 7; count of bases not matched to a gene: 6. The CDR3 contains 13 residues. CDR3 sequence (DNA): TGTGCCAGCAGTTTCGGGCGGGAGTGGGAGCAGTACTTC. Its translation is CASSFGREWEQYF.

The genes are TRBV29-1 and TRBJ2-7; a possible D gene is TRBD2 (5 bases). The V and J ends lost 7 bases and 4 bases respectively, with 14 bases between them. The CDR3 contains 12 residues. Germline V gene data show CDR1 as SQVTM and CDR2 as ANQGSEA. The CDR3 bases are TGCAGCGCTTCGGGGTTATCGTACGAGCAGTACTTC. Translation: CSASGLSYEQYF.

The chain links TRBV9 to TRBJ2-2; no clear D. Trimming stripped 0 bases from V and 6 bases from J, with 3 bases between. CDR3 length: 12 amino acids. Germline V gene lookup returns CDR1 SGDLS and CDR2 YYNGEE. The CDR3 nucleotides are TGTGCCAGCAGCGTAGTGGCCGGGGAGCTGTTTTTT. As protein: CASSVVAGELFF.

The chain joins TRBV11-2 to TRBJ2-5; 10 bases line up with TRBD2. CDR3 length equals 16 residues. CDR1 is SGHAT and CDR2 is FQNNGV in the germline V gene. V shed 4 bases, J shed 5 bases, and the junction held 10 bases outside the gene matches. The CDR3 DNA reads TGTGCCAGCAGCTCCTGGACTAGCGGAGGGGAGGAGACCCAGTACTTC. It translates to CASSSWTSGGEETQYF.

The gene calls are TRBV6-6 and TRBJ2-7; D remains ambiguous. This CDR3 has 16 amino acids. The V end lost 2 bases, the J end lost 0 bases, and 14 bases lay between the germline ends. Germline assignment: CDR1 MNHNY and CDR2 SVGAGI (reference sequence). CDR3 sequence: CASSYPITESSYEQYF. CDR3 DNA sequence: TGTGCCAGCAGTTACCCAATAACAGAGAGCTCCTACGAGCAGTACTTC.

The chain joins TRBV20-1 to TRBJ2-7; TRBD2 aligns across 7 bases. There are 14 residues in the CDR3. J lost 5 bases, V lost 3 bases, and 10 bases had no gene match. The germline V gene encodes CDR1 DFQATT and CDR2 SNEGSKA (reference sequence). Here the CDR3 reads CSASEGREIDEQYF. The CDR3 DNA is TGCAGTGCTAGTGAGGGGCGGGAGATTGACGAGCAGTACTTC.

The chain joins TRBV9 to TRBJ2-5, with TRBD1 identical over 7 bases. Germline CDR1 is SGDLS and CDR2 is YYNGEE. The junction had 9 bases not matched to a gene; V was cut back by 3 bases and J by 4 bases. The CDR3 spans 15 residues. The CDR3 bases are TGTGCCAGCAGCGGGACGACAGGGTGGGGAGAGACCCAGTACTTC. The encoded protein is CASSGTTGWGETQYF.

The V gene is TRBV7-8, the J gene TRBJ2-7, with 7 bases fitting TRBD2. CDR1 and CDR2 (germline): SGHVS, FQNEAQ. The CDR3 length is 17 residues. V lost 1 base, J lost 6 bases, and 15 bases stayed unmatched. CDR3 bases: TGTGCCAGCAGCTTAGACTGGCGGGAGCTGGTCGGAGCCGAGCAGTACTTC. Translated: CASSLDWRELVGAEQYF. The full variable domain, with the rest looked up from reference TRBV7-8 and TRBJ2-7, is GAGVSQSPRYKVAKRGQDVALRCDPISGHVSLFWYQQALGQGPEFLTYFQNEAQLDKSGLPSDRFFAERPEGSVSTLKIQRTQQEDSAVYLCASSLDWRELVGAEQYFGPGTRLTVT.

The V call is TRBV29-1, the J call TRBJ2-1, with a tentative D call TRBD2 (6 bases). V dropped 4 bases and J dropped 8 bases, with 18 bases sitting between them. The CDR3 sequence is 14 residues long. The germline gives CDR1 SQVTM, CDR2 ANQGSEA. As DNA, the CDR3 is TGCAGCGTTGGGGTAAGGAGGGAGAGGGATGAGCAGTTCTTC. This gives the protein CSVGVRRERDEQFF.

The J gene is TRBJ1-1, the V gene TRBV2; D gene ambiguous. The CDR3 covers 12 residues. Germline CDR1 and CDR2: SNHLY and FYNNEI. Trimming stripped 1 base from V and 3 bases from J, with 3 bases between. DNA for the CDR3: TGTGCCAGCAGTGAAGTGGACACTGAAGCTTTCTTT. It codes for CASSEVDTEAFF.